These 16 T cell receptor beta chains were sequenced from one sample in a study of cytotoxic CD8 clonotypes in ibrutinib-treated CLL. Sequencing used immunoSEQ multiplex PCR; TCRdb keeps in-frame clones, though not all of them. This sample has approximately 130,000 clones, with less than 90% found just once. Source: PBMCs, taken after 24 months of ibrutinib treatment. The receptors were gathered from a human donor with chronic lymphocytic leukemia.

The chain carries TRBV25-1 and TRBJ2-6, with unresolved D. The germline V and J ends were trimmed by 4 bases and 0 bases, with 4 bases remaining between them. The V gene's germline CDR1 is MGHDK and CDR2 SYGVNS. CDR3 length: 14 amino acids. CDR3 loop: CASSVSSGANVLTF. In DNA, the CDR3 is TGTGCCAGCAGTGTCTCCTCTGGGGCCAACGTCCTGACTTTC.

The rearrangement joins TRBV10-3 to TRBJ2-7, with D tentatively TRBD2 (6 bases). Trimming stripped 0 bases from V and 3 bases from J, with 9 bases between. The germline V gene has CDR1 ENHRY and CDR2 SYGVKD. The CDR3 runs to 14 residues. CDR3 amino acids: CAISESGLLYEQYF. The CDR3 nucleotides read TGTGCCATCAGTGAGTCGGGACTCCTCTACGAGCAGTACTTC.

This chain uses TRBV7-2 with TRBJ2-7, with D possibly matching TRBD2 (6 bases). V was pared by 5 bases and J by 0 bases, with 14 bases between. This CDR3 is 15 amino acids long. Germline assignment: CDR1 SGHTA and CDR2 FQGNSA. In DNA, the CDR3 is TGTGCCAGCAGCCCCTCGGACGGGAGCTCCTACGAGCAGTACTTC. Translation gives CASSPSDGSSYEQYF.

The genes are TRBV30 and TRBJ1-6; the D gene is possibly TRBD1 (5 bases). CDR1 is GTSNPN, CDR2 SVGIG, per germline (reference sequence). The CDR3 loop spans 13 amino acids. V lost 2 bases to trimming and J lost 12 bases, with 14 bases between them. CDR3 DNA: TGTGCCTGGAGTCGTCAGGGCTGGGGACCCCTCCACTTT. Protein: CAWSRQGWGPLHF.

The V call is TRBV6-4, the J call TRBJ1-6; D might be TRBD1 (5 bases). V was trimmed by 6 bases and J by 5 bases, leaving 11 bases between them. The CDR3 is made up of 14 amino acids. CDR1 and CDR2 (germline): MRHNA, SNTAGT. CDR3 region: CASRAGTDNSPLHF. The CDR3 bases are TGTGCCAGCAGAGCCGGGACGGATAATTCACCCCTCCACTTT.

The chain has TRBV7-9 and TRBJ1-1, with 7 bases identical to TRBD1. The germline V gene has CDR1 SEHNR and CDR2 FQNEAQ (reference sequence). The CDR3 consists of 15 residues. The V gene end was trimmed by 0 bases and the J gene end by 7 bases; junction bases not matched to a gene: 8. The CDR3 sequence: CASSLAGTAKGEAFF. CDR3 DNA: TGTGCCAGCAGCTTAGCGGGGACAGCCAAGGGTGAAGCTTTCTTT.

The chain combines TRBV7-3 with TRBJ2-2; D possibly corresponds to TRBD2 (5 bases). Trimming shortened V by 5 bases and J by 1 base, and 14 bases separated the two germline ends. The CDR3 has 16 residues. The germline CDR1 and CDR2 sequences are SGHTA and FQGTGA. CDR3 DNA: TGTGCCAGCAGCGAACTCGCCCGGGGGAACACCGGGGAGCTGTTTTTT. Protein product: CASSELARGNTGELFF.

The rearrangement links TRBV9 to TRBJ2-7; 7 bases are a match to TRBD1. CDR3 length: 16 amino acids. With 0 bases clipped from V and 2 bases from J, the junction kept 8 bases outside the gene matches. The germline gives CDR1 SGDLS, CDR2 YYNGEE. As DNA, the CDR3 is TGTGCCAGCAGCGTAGCGGCTACAGGGGCCCCCTACGAGCAGTACTTC. Amino acid sequence: CASSVAATGAPYEQYF.

The rearrangement uses TRBV6-5 and TRBJ1-5; D uncertain. The V gene's germline CDR1 is MNHEY and CDR2 SVGAGI. The CDR3 totals 12 residues. Deletions cut 5 bases from V and 2 bases from J, with 4 bases between. CDR3 sequence reads: CASSTGNQPQHF. The DNA of the CDR3 is TGTGCCAGCAGTACAGGCAATCAGCCCCAGCATTTT.

This sequence joins TRBV25-1 and TRBJ2-1; TRBD2 aligns across 14 bases. This CDR3 contains 16 residues. V lost 0 bases to trimming and J lost 8 bases; unmatched junction nucleotides: 3. Germline lookup yields CDR1 MGHDK and CDR2 SYGVNS. CDR3: CASSEYETSGGDEQFF. CDR3 sequence (DNA): TGTGCCAGCAGTGAATACGAGACTAGCGGGGGGGATGAGCAGTTCTTC.

This chain joins TRBV21-1 and TRBJ1-1; no check of the table's D call, TRBD1, against the DNA was made. TRBV21-1 constitutes a pseudogene. The CDR3 is 15 amino acids. The CDR3 DNA reads TGTGCCAGGGTATCACAGGGGCCGCAGAACACTGAAGCTTTCTTT. Protein product: CARVSQGPQNTEAFF.

The V call is TRBV7-9, the J call TRBJ1-3, with a tentative D call TRBD1 (6 bases). This CDR3 region has 17 residues. The germline gives CDR1 SEHNR, CDR2 FQNEAQ (reference sequence). With 1 base removed from V and 0 bases from J, the gap between germline ends came to 13 bases. The CDR3 loop reads CASSLERTANSGNTIYF. The CDR3 region has the DNA TGTGCCAGCAGCTTAGAGCGGACAGCAAACTCTGGAAACACCATATATTTT.

J is TRBJ1-3 and V is TRBV6-1; perhaps TRBD1 as D (6 bases). V lost 5 bases and J lost 16, with 24 bases in between. The CDR3 spans 14 residues. Per the germline V gene, CDR1 is MNHNS and CDR2 is SASEGT. As DNA, the CDR3 is TGTGCCAGCAGTCCCCGACCAGAGACAGGCTCTAGGTATTTT. Translated: CASSPRPETGSRYF.

The chain carries TRBV28 and TRBJ1-1; no clear D. CDR3 length equals 13 residues. The V gene's germline CDR1 is MDHEN and CDR2 SYDVKM. Trimming shortened V by 3 bases and J by 6 bases, and 11 bases separated the two germline ends. CDR3 in DNA: TGTGCCAGCAGTTTGAGGTCTTGGGCTGAAGCTTTCTTT. Residues: CASSLRSWAEAFF. The full variable domain, rest sourced from reference TRBV28 and TRBJ1-1, is DVKVTQSSRYLVKRTGEKVFLECVQDMDHENMFWYRQDPGLGLRLIYFSYDVKMKEKGDIPEGYSVSREKKERFSLILESASTNQTSMYLCASSLRSWAEAFFGQGTRLTVV.

The gene calls are TRBV5-6 and TRBJ2-7; D may correspond to TRBD1 or TRBD2 (5 bases each). The germline V gene has CDR1 SGHDT and CDR2 YYEEEE. V lost 1 base to trimming and J lost 2 bases, with 13 bases between them. This CDR3 has 15 residues. The CDR3: CASSLLATATYEQYF. As DNA, the CDR3 is TGTGCCAGCAGCTTGTTAGCGACAGCCACCTACGAGCAGTACTTC.

V gene TRBV28 combines with J gene TRBJ1-2; unclear D gene. V was cut by 6 bases and J by 3 bases, with 5 bases left in between. CDR1 is MDHEN, CDR2 SYDVKM, per germline. CDR3 size: 11 residues. The CDR3 region is CASRADYGYTF. CDR3 DNA sequence: TGTGCCAGCAGGGCGGACTATGGCTACACCTTC.